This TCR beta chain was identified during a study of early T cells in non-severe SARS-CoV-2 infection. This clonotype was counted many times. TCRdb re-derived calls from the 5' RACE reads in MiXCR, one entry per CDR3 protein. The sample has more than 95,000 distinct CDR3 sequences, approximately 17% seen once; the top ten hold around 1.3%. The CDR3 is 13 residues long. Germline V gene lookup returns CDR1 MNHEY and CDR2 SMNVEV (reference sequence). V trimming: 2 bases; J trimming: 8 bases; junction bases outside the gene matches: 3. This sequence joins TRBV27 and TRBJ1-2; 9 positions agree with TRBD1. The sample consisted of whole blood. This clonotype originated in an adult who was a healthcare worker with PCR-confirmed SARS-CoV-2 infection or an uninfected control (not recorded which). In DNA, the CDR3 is TGTGCCAGCAGTTTAACAGGGGGCGAAGGCTACACCTTC. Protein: CASSLTGGEGYTF.